This T cell receptor beta chain emerged from a study of blood T cell repertoires in COVID-19. Overall study: From T cells, B-cell-depleted T cells, or PBMCs came the material, which was cDNA or gDNA.

In the authors' workflow: Using reference gene primer amplification, nucleated cell counts were estimated. Some clones are missing from TCRdb's copy, which holds only in-frame ones; the method was immunoSEQ multiplex PCR. V, J and clone size were drawn from that table, and D and trimming were deduced from the DNA. The table has over 250,000 clones, approximately 86% seen once. Germline assignment: CDR1 LGHNA and CDR2 YNFKEQ. V shed 0 bases and J 0 bases; nucleotides not matched to a gene: 9. The CDR3 consists of 19 residues. Sequencing was carried out using peripheral blood. The V gene is TRBV4-2, the J gene TRBJ2-2, with 8 nucleotides matching TRBD2. The origin of this receptor is a woman between 65 and 79 years old with COVID-19, enrolled during active disease. The DNA of the CDR3 is TGTGCCAGCAGCCAAGATCGGCTAGCGGGTTATGCGAACACCGGGGAGCTGTTTTTT. This encodes CASSQDRLAGYANTGELFF.